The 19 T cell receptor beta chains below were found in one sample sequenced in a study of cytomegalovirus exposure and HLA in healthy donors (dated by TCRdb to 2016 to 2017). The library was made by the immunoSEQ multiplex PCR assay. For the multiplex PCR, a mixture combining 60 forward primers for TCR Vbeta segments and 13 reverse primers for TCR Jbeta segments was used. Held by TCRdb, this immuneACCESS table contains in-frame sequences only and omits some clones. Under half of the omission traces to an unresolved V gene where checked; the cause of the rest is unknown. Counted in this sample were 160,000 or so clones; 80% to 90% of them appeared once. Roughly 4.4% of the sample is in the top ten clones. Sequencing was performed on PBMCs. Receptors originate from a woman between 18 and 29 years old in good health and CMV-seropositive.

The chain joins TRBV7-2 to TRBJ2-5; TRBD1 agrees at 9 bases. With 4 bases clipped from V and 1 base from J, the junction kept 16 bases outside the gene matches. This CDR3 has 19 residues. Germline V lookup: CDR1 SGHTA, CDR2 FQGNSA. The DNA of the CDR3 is TGTGCCAGCAGCTCGGGGTGGGGTGGGACAGGGAGACCCCAAGAGACCCAGTACTTC. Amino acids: CASSSGWGGTGRPQETQYF.

The CDR3 coding sequence is TGTGCCAGCTCACCAGCGGTCCTAGCCAAAAACATTCAGTACTTC. This encodes CASSPAVLAKNIQYF. The chain is built from TRBV18 and TRBJ2-4; no firm D call. CDR3 length: 15 residues. V was pared by 2 bases and J by 0 bases, with 8 bases between. Germline assignment: CDR1 KGHSH and CDR2 LQKENI.

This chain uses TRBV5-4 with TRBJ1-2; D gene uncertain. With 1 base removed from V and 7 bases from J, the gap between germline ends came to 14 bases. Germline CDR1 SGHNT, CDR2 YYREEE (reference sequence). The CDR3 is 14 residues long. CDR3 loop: CASSLLLRAGGYTF. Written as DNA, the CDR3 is TGTGCCAGCAGCTTGTTACTCCGGGCGGGTGGCTACACCTTC.

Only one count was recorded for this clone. The chain's CDR3 is CASTPWGDSYEQYF. CDR3 nucleotide sequence: TGCGCCAGCACTCCCTGGGGAGACTCCTACGAGCAGTACTTC. The chain has TRBV5-1 and TRBJ2-7, with a weak D call TRBD2 (5 bases). V shed 6 bases and J shed 0 bases, with 13 bases lying between them. Germline V lookup: CDR1 SGHRS, CDR2 YFSETQ. This CDR3 spans 14 amino acids.

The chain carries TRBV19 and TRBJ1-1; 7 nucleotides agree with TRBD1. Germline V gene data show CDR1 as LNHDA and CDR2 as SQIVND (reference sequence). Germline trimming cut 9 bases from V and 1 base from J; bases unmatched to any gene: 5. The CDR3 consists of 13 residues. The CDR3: CASGDSQNTEAFF. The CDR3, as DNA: TGTGCCAGCGGGGACAGCCAGAACACTGAAGCTTTCTTT.

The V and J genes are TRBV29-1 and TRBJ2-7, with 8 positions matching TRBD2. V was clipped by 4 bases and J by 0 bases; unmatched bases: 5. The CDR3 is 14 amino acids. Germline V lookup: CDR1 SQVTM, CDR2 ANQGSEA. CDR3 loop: CSVVSAGGSYEQYF. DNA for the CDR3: TGCAGCGTTGTCTCGGCGGGGGGCTCCTACGAGCAGTACTTC.

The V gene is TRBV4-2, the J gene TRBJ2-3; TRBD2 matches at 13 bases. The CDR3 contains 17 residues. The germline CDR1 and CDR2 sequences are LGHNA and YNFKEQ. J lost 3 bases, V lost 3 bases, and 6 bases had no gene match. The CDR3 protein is CASSHGGLAGDTDTQYF. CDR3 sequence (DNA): TGTGCCAGCAGCCATGGAGGACTAGCGGGGGATACAGATACGCAGTATTTT.

CDR3 protein: CASSFERGDQPQHF. The CDR3 nucleotides are TGTGCCAGCAGCTTCGAGCGGGGCGATCAGCCCCAGCATTTT. The rearrangement uses TRBV5-5 and TRBJ1-5, with a possible D match to TRBD1 (5 bases). V was shortened by 2 bases and J by 5 bases, with 11 bases between the two germline ends. CDR1 is SGHKS, CDR2 YYEKEE, per germline (reference sequence). The CDR3 sequence is 14 residues long.

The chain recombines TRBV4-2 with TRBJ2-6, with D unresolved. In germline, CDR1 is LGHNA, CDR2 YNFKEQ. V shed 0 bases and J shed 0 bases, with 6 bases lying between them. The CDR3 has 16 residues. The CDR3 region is CASSQDVRSGANVLTF. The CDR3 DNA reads TGTGCCAGCAGCCAAGATGTCCGCTCTGGGGCCAACGTCCTGACTTTC.

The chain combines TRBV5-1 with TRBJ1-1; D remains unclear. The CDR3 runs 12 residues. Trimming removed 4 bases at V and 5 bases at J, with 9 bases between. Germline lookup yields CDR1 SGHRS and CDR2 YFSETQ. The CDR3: CASSPAGTEAFF. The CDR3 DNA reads TGCGCCAGCAGCCCCGCGGGTACTGAAGCTTTCTTT.

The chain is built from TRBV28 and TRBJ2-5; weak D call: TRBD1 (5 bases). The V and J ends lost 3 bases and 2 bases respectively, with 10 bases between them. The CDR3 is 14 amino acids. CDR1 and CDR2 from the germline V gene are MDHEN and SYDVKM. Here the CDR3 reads CASSFEDIQETQYF. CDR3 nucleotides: TGTGCCAGCAGTTTCGAGGACATTCAAGAGACCCAGTACTTC.

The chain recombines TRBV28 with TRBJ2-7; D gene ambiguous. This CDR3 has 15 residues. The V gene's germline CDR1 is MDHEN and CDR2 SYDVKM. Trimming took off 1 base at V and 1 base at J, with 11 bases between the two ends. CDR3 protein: CASSLSQAPSYEQYF. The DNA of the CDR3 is TGTGCCAGCAGTTTATCTCAGGCGCCTTCCTACGAGCAGTACTTC.

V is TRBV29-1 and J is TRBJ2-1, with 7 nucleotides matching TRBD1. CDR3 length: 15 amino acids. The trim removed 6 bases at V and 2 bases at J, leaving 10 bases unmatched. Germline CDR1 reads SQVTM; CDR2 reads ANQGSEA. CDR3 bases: TGCAGCGTAAGCTCTCCGCAGGGGGCCTACAATGAGCAGTTCTTC. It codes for CSVSSPQGAYNEQFF.

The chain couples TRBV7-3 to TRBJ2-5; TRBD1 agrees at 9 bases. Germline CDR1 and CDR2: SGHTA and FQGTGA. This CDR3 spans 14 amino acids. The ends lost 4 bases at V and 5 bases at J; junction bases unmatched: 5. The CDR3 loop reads CASSSSGQGETQYF. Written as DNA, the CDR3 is TGTGCCAGCAGCTCCTCCGGACAGGGGGAGACCCAGTACTTC.

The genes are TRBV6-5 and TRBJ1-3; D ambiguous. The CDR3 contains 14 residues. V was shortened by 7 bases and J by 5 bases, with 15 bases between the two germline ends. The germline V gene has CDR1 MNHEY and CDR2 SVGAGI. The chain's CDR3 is CASIGGTARNTIYF. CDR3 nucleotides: TGTGCCAGCATCGGTGGAACAGCTCGAAACACCATATATTTT.

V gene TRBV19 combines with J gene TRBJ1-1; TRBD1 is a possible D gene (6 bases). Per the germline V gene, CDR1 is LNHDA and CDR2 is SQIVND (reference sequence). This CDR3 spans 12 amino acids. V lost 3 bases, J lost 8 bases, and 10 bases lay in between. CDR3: CASSISDREAFF. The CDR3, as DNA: TGTGCCAGTAGTATTTCCGACAGGGAAGCTTTCTTT.

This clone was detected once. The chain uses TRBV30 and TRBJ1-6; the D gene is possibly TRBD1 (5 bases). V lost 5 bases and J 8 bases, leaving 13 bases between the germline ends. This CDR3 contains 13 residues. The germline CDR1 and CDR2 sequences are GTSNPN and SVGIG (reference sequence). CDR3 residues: CAWLDSPYSPLHF. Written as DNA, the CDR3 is TGTGCCTGGCTCGACAGCCCTTATTCACCCCTCCACTTT. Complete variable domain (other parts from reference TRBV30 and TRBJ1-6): SQTIHQWPATLVQPVGSPLSLECTVEGTSNPNLYWYRQAAGRGLQLLFYSVGIGQISSEVPQNLSASRPQDRQFILSSKKLLLSDSGFYLCAWLDSPYSPLHFGNGTRLTVT.

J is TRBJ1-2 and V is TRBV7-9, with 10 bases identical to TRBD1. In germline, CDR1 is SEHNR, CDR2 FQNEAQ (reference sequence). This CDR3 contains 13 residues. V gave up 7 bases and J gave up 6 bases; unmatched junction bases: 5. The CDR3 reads CASTPGTGDGYTF. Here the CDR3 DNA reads TGTGCCAGCACCCCCGGGACAGGGGATGGCTACACCTTC.

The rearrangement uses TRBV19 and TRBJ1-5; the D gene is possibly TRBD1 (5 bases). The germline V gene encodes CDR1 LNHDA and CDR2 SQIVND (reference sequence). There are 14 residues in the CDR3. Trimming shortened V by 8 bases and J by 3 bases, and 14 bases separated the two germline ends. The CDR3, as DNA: TGTGCCAGTGCCGAAAGACAGTCCAATCAGCCCCAGCATTTT. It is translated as CASAERQSNQPQHF.